This T cell receptor beta chain was documented in a study of T cell responses to AZD1222 COVID-19 vaccine. Study results and caveats: Females outnumbered males among donors, who were mostly white British; clonal diversity was possibly underestimated. Unmutated variant regions are reportedly targeted by nearly half of spike-specific TCRs. All repertoire sampling was performed exclusively after the peak T cell response.

Details on this clone: What it recognizes is unknown.

Generated by immunoSEQ multiplex PCR, the TCRdb table keeps only in-frame clones and is missing some. The data hold about 76,000 clones, with about 74% observed a single time. This specimen was peripheral blood, taken 28 days after the second dose of the MenACWY control vaccine. The TCR originated in an adult who received the MenACWY meningococcal vaccine as a control.

CDR3 loop: CASTLQGTYNEQFF. Here the CDR3 DNA reads TGTGCCAGCACCCTACAGGGAACCTACAATGAGCAGTTCTTC. The rearrangement links TRBV11-2 to TRBJ2-1; D possibly corresponds to TRBD1 (6 bases). The germline V gene has CDR1 SGHAT and CDR2 FQNNGV. The CDR3 extends over 14 amino acids. Trimming removed 7 bases from V and 2 bases from J, with 12 bases in between. The full variable domain, in which reference TRBV11-2 and TRBJ2-1 provide the parts outside the CDR3, is EAGVAQSPRYKIIEKRQSVAFWCNPISGHATLYWYQQILGQGPKLLIQFQNNGVVDDSQLPKDRFSAERLKGVDSTLKIQPAKLEDSAVYLCASTLQGTYNEQFFGPGTRLTVL.